One sample yielded the 5 T cell receptor beta chains listed below, sequenced in a study of T cell responses to AZD1222 COVID-19 vaccine. The repertoire was sequenced with immunoSEQ multiplex PCR; TCRdb's copy has only in-frame clones and lacks some. Counted here are about 66,000 clones, 88% occurring once; the ten biggest clones make up 4.8%. The specimen comprised peripheral blood, sampled 28 days after the second dose of the MenACWY control vaccine. The origin of the receptors is an adult who received the MenACWY meningococcal vaccine as a control.

V usage is TRBV7-8 and J usage is TRBJ1-1; D ambiguous. This CDR3 contains 14 residues. Trimming took 5 bases from V and 0 from J, leaving 10 bases between them. Per the germline V gene, CDR1 is SGHVS and CDR2 is FQNEAQ. CDR3: CASSPRTVNTEAFF. Written as DNA, the CDR3 is TGTGCCAGCAGCCCACGGACGGTGAACACTGAAGCTTTCTTT.

The chain is built from TRBV5-8 and TRBJ1-2; the match to TRBD1 covers 7 bases. Trimming cost V 2 bases and J 7 bases; bases outside gene matches: 11. The CDR3 loop spans 15 amino acids. Germline V gives CDR1 SGHTS, CDR2 YDEGEE. CDR3 in amino acids: CASSLQGGAFFGYTF. The DNA of the CDR3 is TGTGCCAGCAGCTTACAAGGGGGCGCGTTCTTTGGCTACACCTTC.

This clone was found a few times. The chain recombines TRBV10-2 with TRBJ2-7; 14 nucleotides align to TRBD2. Germline loops: CDR1 WSHSY, CDR2 SAAADI. This CDR3 contains 18 residues. The V gene end was trimmed by 4 bases and the J gene end by 0 bases; junction bases not matched to a gene: 8. This CDR3 is CASSVPGTSGSYSYEQYF. DNA for the CDR3: TGCGCCAGCAGTGTTCCTGGGACTAGCGGGAGCTACTCCTACGAGCAGTACTTC.

The J gene is TRBJ2-1, the V gene TRBV19; possible D gene TRBD2, 5 bases. The V gene's germline CDR1 is LNHDA and CDR2 SQIVND (reference sequence). The CDR3 has 16 residues. V gave up 1 base and J gave up 8 bases, with 18 bases separating them. The CDR3 nucleotides read TGTGCCAGTAGTATAGGTGGCACATACGGGGTCGATGAGCAGTTCTTC. It yields the protein CASSIGGTYGVDEQFF.

The chain employs TRBV7-7 and TRBJ2-5; D is uncertain. The CDR3 is 12 amino acids. V was trimmed by 5 bases and J by 7 bases, leaving 11 bases between them. Germline CDR1 is SSHAT and CDR2 is FNYEAQ (reference sequence). Written as DNA, the CDR3 is TGTGCCAGCAGCCGACCGGGCGGGACCCAGTACTTC. It yields the protein CASSRPGGTQYF. The full variable domain, rest sourced from reference TRBV7-7 and TRBJ2-5, is GAGVSQSPRYKVTKRGQDVTLRCDPISSHATLYWYQQALGQGPEFLTYFNYEAQPDKSGLPSDRFSAERPEGSISTLTIQRTEQRDSAMYRCASSRPGGTQYFGPGTRLLVL.